These 31 T cell receptor beta chains came from one sample sequenced in a study of cytomegalovirus exposure and HLA in healthy donors. The repertoire was sequenced with immunoSEQ multiplex PCR; TCRdb's copy has only in-frame clones and lacks some. Here the sample spans about 110,000 clones, approximately 89% being singletons. The source material was PBMCs. These receptor sequences come from a woman under 30 in good health and CMV-seronegative.

The V call is TRBV19, the J call TRBJ1-2; D may be TRBD1 (5 bases). V dropped 3 bases and J dropped 4 bases, with 21 bases sitting between them. CDR3 size: 17 residues. Germline V gene data show CDR1 as LNHDA and CDR2 as SQIVND (reference sequence). DNA for the CDR3: TGTGCCAGTAGTATCTCTCTTGTGACCCAGGGCGCCTATGGCTACACCTTC. It is translated as CASSISLVTQGAYGYTF. Full variable domain (missing parts from reference TRBV19 and TRBJ1-2): DGGITQSPKYLFRKEGQNVTLSCEQNLNHDAMYWYRQDPGQGLRLIYYSQIVNDFQKGDIAEGYSVSREKKESFPLTVTSAQKNPTAFYLCASSISLVTQGAYGYTFGSGTRLTVV.

The rearrangement joins TRBV28 to TRBJ1-3; the D gene is possibly TRBD1 (5 bases). The V gene lost 4 bases and the J gene lost 4 bases, with 11 bases spanning the gap. The CDR3 is 14 residues long. The germline CDR1 and CDR2 sequences are MDHEN and SYDVKM. CDR3 in amino acids: CASSSRQQGNTIYF. CDR3 coding DNA: TGTGCCAGCAGTTCCCGACAGCAAGGAAACACCATATATTTT.

The J gene is TRBJ2-7, the V gene TRBV19, with 11 bases identical to TRBD1. In germline, CDR1 is LNHDA, CDR2 SQIVND (reference sequence). There are 15 residues in the CDR3. The junction had 6 bases not matched to a gene; V was cut back by 6 bases and J by 2 bases. CDR3: CASSSGQGAAYEQYF. DNA for the CDR3: TGTGCCAGTAGCTCCGGACAGGGGGCGGCCTACGAGCAGTACTTC.

The chain employs TRBV19 and TRBJ2-6, with a possible D match to TRBD2 (6 bases). The V end was cut by 0 bases, the J end by 0 bases, with 12 bases between. The CDR3 is made up of 18 amino acids. Germline CDR1 LNHDA, CDR2 SQIVND (reference sequence). CDR3 sequence (DNA): TGTGCCAGTAGTATAGAAGGAGGGTATAGCTCTGGGGCCAACGTCCTGACTTTC. As protein: CASSIEGGYSSGANVLTF.

V is TRBV5-1 and J is TRBJ2-2; D call uncertain. Germline V gene lookup returns CDR1 SGHRS and CDR2 YFSETQ. Trimming took off 0 bases at V and 5 bases at J, with 5 bases between the two ends. The CDR3 covers 13 residues. The CDR3 loop reads CASSLERTGELFF. Written as DNA, the CDR3 is TGCGCCAGCAGCTTGGAGCGAACCGGGGAGCTGTTTTTT.

The chain links TRBV2 to TRBJ1-1; 8 bases are shared with TRBD1. Germline lookup yields CDR1 SNHLY and CDR2 FYNNEI. The length of the CDR3 is 15 residues. V dropped 8 bases and J dropped 1; count of bases not matched to a gene: 9. The CDR3 sequence: CASSEIGQGNTEAFF. Written as DNA, the CDR3 is TGTGCCAGCTCAGAAATAGGACAGGGGAACACTGAAGCTTTCTTT.

This CDR3 is CASATGLVTEAFF. CDR3 bases: TGTGCCAGCGCGACAGGGCTTGTCACTGAAGCTTTCTTT. V gene TRBV27 combines with J gene TRBJ1-1, with 7 bases matching TRBD1. The germline CDR1 and CDR2 sequences are MNHEY and SMNVEV (reference sequence). The CDR3 loop spans 13 amino acids. V trimming: 8 bases; J trimming: 4 bases; junction bases outside the gene matches: 7.

The chain is built from TRBV29-1 and TRBJ2-1, with 9 bases fitting TRBD2. Germline assignment: CDR1 SQVTM and CDR2 ANQGSEA. The CDR3 consists of 14 residues. Trimming at V came to 4 bases and at J to 2 bases, leaving 3 bases not matched to a gene. CDR3 DNA sequence: TGCAGCGTTGCATCTAGCGGGGCCTACAATGAGCAGTTCTTC. It specifies CSVASSGAYNEQFF.

This CDR3 is CASSPGQVNTGELFF. The CDR3 nucleotides are TGTGCCAGCAGCCCGGGACAGGTCAACACCGGGGAGCTGTTTTTT. The chain is built from TRBV5-6 and TRBJ2-2; 8 bases line up with TRBD1. CDR3 length: 15 amino acids. The junction had 4 bases not matched to a gene; V was cut back by 4 bases and J by 2 bases. Germline CDR1 reads SGHDT; CDR2 reads YYEEEE. Drawing the rest from reference TRBV5-6 and TRBJ2-2, the complete variable domain is DAGVTQSPTHLIKTRGQQVTLRCSPKSGHDTVSWYQQALGQGPQFIFQYYEEEERQRGNFPDRFSGHQFPNYSSELNVNALLLGDSALYLCASSPGQVNTGELFFGEGSRLTVL.

This sequence joins TRBV2 and TRBJ2-2, with 8 bases matching TRBD2. The CDR3 is 15 residues long. Per the germline V gene, CDR1 is SNHLY and CDR2 is FYNNEI. V trimming: 3 bases; J trimming: 3 bases; junction bases outside the gene matches: 3. The CDR3 coding sequence is TGTGCCAGCAGTGATAGCGGGGTAGACACCGGGGAGCTGTTTTTT. Protein product: CASSDSGVDTGELFF.

This chain uses TRBV7-9 with TRBJ2-7; TRBD2 aligns across 8 bases. CDR1 and CDR2 from the germline V gene are SEHNR and FQNEAQ (reference sequence). V dropped 6 bases and J dropped 11; count of bases not matched to a gene: 12. The CDR3 runs to 13 residues. The CDR3 here is CASSPPTSAKEYF. As DNA, the CDR3 is TGTGCCAGCAGTCCCCCGACTAGCGCCAAGGAGTACTTC. The whole variable domain, filled in from reference TRBV7-9 and TRBJ2-7, reads DTGVSQNPRHKITKRGQNVTFRCDPISEHNRLYWYRQTLGQGPEFLTYFQNEAQLEKSRLLSDRFSAERPKGSFSTLEIQRTEQGDSAMYLCASSPPTSAKEYFGPGTRLTVT.

The chain carries TRBV28 and TRBJ1-2; a possible D gene is TRBD1 (5 bases). This CDR3 contains 15 residues. Trimming pared 6 bases from V and 1 base from J, leaving 15 bases between. Germline-derived CDR1 and CDR2 are MDHEN and SYDVKM. The CDR3 protein is CASREVTGVNYGYTF. The CDR3 DNA follows: TGTGCCAGCAGGGAAGTTACAGGAGTTAACTATGGCTACACCTTC.

The chain employs TRBV5-8 and TRBJ2-6; D not resolved. V gave up 6 bases and J gave up 3 bases, with 13 bases separating them. This CDR3 spans 15 amino acids. From germline, CDR1 is SGHTS and CDR2 YDEGEE. The CDR3, as DNA: TGTGCCAGCACCTCACTCCTCAATGGGGCCAACGTCCTGACTTTC. It encodes CASTSLLNGANVLTF.

This clone was recorded only once. The chain couples TRBV29-1 to TRBJ1-1, with 7 bases identical to TRBD1. V was clipped by 8 bases and J by 2 bases; unmatched bases: 8. This CDR3 comprises 13 residues. Per germline, CDR1 SQVTM and CDR2 ANQGSEA. The CDR3 DNA sequence: TGCAGCATTGGGACAGCTTTAAACACTGAAGCTTTCTTT. This encodes CSIGTALNTEAFF.

The J gene is TRBJ2-7, the V gene TRBV10-3; D possibly corresponds to TRBD1 (6 bases). The CDR3 runs to 14 residues. Germline loops: CDR1 ENHRY, CDR2 SYGVKD. Trimming took 6 bases from V and 5 from J, leaving 17 bases between them. CDR3 sequence: CAISVQGEGHEQYF. CDR3 in DNA: TGTGCCATCAGCGTACAGGGTGAGGGCCACGAGCAGTACTTC.

The sample holds one count of this clone. The J gene is TRBJ1-2, the V gene TRBV27; 9 nucleotides match TRBD1. With V trimmed by 5 bases and J by 3 bases, 7 bases remained unmatched. This CDR3 has 15 residues. Per the germline V gene, CDR1 is MNHEY and CDR2 is SMNVEV (reference sequence). In nucleotides, the CDR3 is TGTGCCAGCAGTGCAATACAGGGGGCATACTATGGCTACACCTTC. This translates into CASSAIQGAYYGYTF.

The J gene is TRBJ2-3, the V gene TRBV6-4; 15 bases agree with TRBD2. The V gene end was trimmed by 6 bases and the J gene end by 3 bases; junction bases not matched to a gene: 4. The CDR3 has 16 amino acids. Germline V gene lookup returns CDR1 MRHNA and CDR2 SNTAGT. The CDR3 coding sequence is TGTGCCAGCAGCGTTGGACTAGCGGGAGGGACAGATACGCAGTATTTT. Residues: CASSVGLAGGTDTQYF.

The genes are TRBV27 and TRBJ1-1; D not resolved. V was pared by 7 bases and J by 11 bases, with 11 bases between. The germline V gene encodes CDR1 MNHEY and CDR2 SMNVEV (reference sequence). The length of the CDR3 is 10 residues. CDR3 nucleotide sequence: TGTGCCAGCATGCACCGAGAGGCTTTCTTT. Translating it yields CASMHREAFF.

With respect to this clone: A read error may produce the germline difference seen at one junction end. The V call is TRBV7-7, the J call TRBJ2-5; a weak D match, TRBD2 (5 bases). The CDR3 length is 13 residues. Germline assignment: CDR1 SSHAT and CDR2 FNYEAQ (reference sequence). The CDR3 reads CASSLGVQETQYF. In DNA form, the CDR3 reads TGTGCTAGCAGCCTCGGGGTGCAAGAGACCCAGTACTTC.

J is TRBJ1-5 and V is TRBV6-1; 8 nucleotides align to TRBD1. This CDR3 spans 17 amino acids. The ends lost 0 bases at V and 3 bases at J; junction bases unmatched: 7. CDR1 and CDR2 from the germline V gene are MNHNS and SASEGT. The CDR3 nucleotides are TGTGCCAGCAGTGAAGCCGGACAGGGTCCCCTCAATCAGCCCCAGCATTTT. Encoded protein: CASSEAGQGPLNQPQHF.

This chain joins TRBV13 and TRBJ2-1; maybe TRBD1 (6 bases). Trimming left V 4 bases short and J 4 bases short, with 11 bases between. The CDR3 length is 14 residues. CDR1 is PRHDT, CDR2 FYEKMQ, per germline (reference sequence). The CDR3 coding sequence is TGTGCCAGCAGCTACCAGGGGTCGTACAATGAGCAGTTCTTC. Amino acid sequence: CASSYQGSYNEQFF.

The rearrangement joins TRBV7-8 to TRBJ2-5; 11 nucleotides align to TRBD2. The germline V gene encodes CDR1 SGHVS and CDR2 FQNEAQ. This CDR3 has 18 residues. V trimming: 1 base; J trimming: 7 bases; junction bases outside the gene matches: 14. CDR3 nucleotides: TGTGCCAGCAGCTTAGGGAGACTAGCGGGACCCCCACGGGGGACCCAGTACTTC. Its protein product is CASSLGRLAGPPRGTQYF.

This rearrangement joins TRBV27 to TRBJ1-1; D is unclear. The CDR3 contains 13 residues. V gave up 7 bases and J gave up 1 base, with 10 bases separating them. The germline V gene has CDR1 MNHEY and CDR2 SMNVEV (reference sequence). CDR3 sequence reads: CASNGVPNTEAFF. The CDR3 DNA reads TGTGCCAGCAACGGAGTCCCGAACACTGAAGCTTTCTTT.

The chain carries TRBV15 and TRBJ2-7; D gene uncertain. V was pared by 0 bases and J by 1 base, with 4 bases between. CDR1 and CDR2 (germline): LNHNV, YYDKDF (reference sequence). The CDR3 has 13 residues. The CDR3 bases are TGTGCCACCAGCAGAGACAGGTCCTACGAGCAGTACTTC. This codes for CATSRDRSYEQYF.

V usage is TRBV7-2 and J usage is TRBJ2-3, with 8 positions matching TRBD2. Germline CDR1 is SGHTA and CDR2 is FQGNSA. This CDR3 is built from 15 residues. With V trimmed by 4 bases and J by 1 base, 4 bases remained unmatched. Here the CDR3 DNA reads TGTGCCAGCAGCTCCAGCGGGGGACGCACAGATACGCAGTATTTT. This gives the protein CASSSSGGRTDTQYF.

V and J are TRBV30 and TRBJ2-3; D possibly corresponds to TRBD2 (6 bases). Per germline, CDR1 GTSNPN and CDR2 SVGIG (reference sequence). The CDR3 spans 13 residues. Trimming cost V 5 bases and J 2 bases, with 11 bases left between them. CDR3 coding DNA: TGTGCCTGGGACCGGGGGTTCACAGATACGCAGTATTTT. It translates to CAWDRGFTDTQYF.

The V gene is TRBV5-1, the J gene TRBJ2-5, with 10 bases fitting TRBD1. V was pared by 0 bases and J by 5 bases, with 4 bases of the junction left unmatched. CDR3 length: 15 residues. Germline CDR1 is SGHRS and CDR2 is YFSETQ. The CDR3 region is CASSLGGTGEETQYF. The CDR3 DNA follows: TGCGCCAGCAGCTTGGGGGGGACAGGGGAGGAGACCCAGTACTTC.

V gene TRBV7-2 combines with J gene TRBJ2-7, with TRBD2 matching 7 bases. The J segment lost 1 base and the V segment lost 2 bases, leaving 2 bases of the junction unmatched. CDR1 and CDR2 (germline): SGHTA, FQGNSA. This CDR3 is 14 amino acids long. The CDR3 sequence: CASSLLLASYEQYF. The DNA of the CDR3 is TGTGCCAGCAGCTTACTACTAGCGTCCTACGAGCAGTACTTC.

The chain joins TRBV7-2 to TRBJ2-7, with TRBD2 matching over 9 bases. The V gene's germline CDR1 is SGHTA and CDR2 FQGNSA. The length of the CDR3 is 15 residues. V lost 5 bases and J lost 6; bases outside the gene matches: 11. CDR3 nucleotides: TGTGCCAGCAGCCCCGAACTAGCGGGCCTTAGCGAGCAGTACTTC. Protein sequence: CASSPELAGLSEQYF.

On this clone itself: This CDR3 is also generated by other DNA sequences in the sample. The chain couples TRBV19 to TRBJ1-5; 11 nucleotides align to TRBD1. Trimming cost V 5 bases and J 3 bases; bases outside gene matches: 3. Germline lookup yields CDR1 LNHDA and CDR2 SQIVND (reference sequence). CDR3 size: 15 residues. The DNA of the CDR3 is TGTGCCAGTAGTCGGGACAGGGGGTCCAATCAGCCCCAGCATTTT. Translated, it gives CASSRDRGSNQPQHF.

The genes are TRBV21-1 and TRBJ1-5; the D segment call TRBD1 is taken from the table without a DNA check. TRBV21-1 corresponds to a pseudogene. The CDR3 loop spans 14 amino acids. Here the CDR3 reads CASSPGHVNQPQHF. CDR3 sequence (DNA): TGTGCCAGCTCCCCGGGACACGTCAATCAGCCCCAGCATTTT.